The sequence of this T cell receptor beta chain was determined in a study of Ad26.COV2.S vaccination and SARS-CoV-2 variants. Sample treatment: approximately 18 received Ad26.COV2.S at low or high dose, single or two shots; about five received placebo; per-sample allocation not given. Collection of samples fell on day 63 after the first vaccine or placebo injection. Using immunoSEQ multiplex PCR, the repertoire was profiled, and TCRdb retains in-frame clones only, with some absent. The table includes approximately 480,000 clones, approximately 90% detected once. This CDR3 comprises 16 residues. V lost 2 bases and J 8 bases, leaving 16 bases between the germline ends. Per the germline V gene, CDR1 is MRHNA and CDR2 is SNTAGT.

Sample: peripheral blood, taken in a trial of Ad26.COV2.S vaccine versus placebo. The chain combines TRBV6-4 with TRBJ1-6, with D tentatively TRBD1 (5 bases). The sequence was collected from a person aged 18 to 65 who received the Ad26.COV2.S COVID-19 vaccine or a placebo. CDR3 bases: TGTGCCAGCAGTGACCCGTGGGACGGACAAGATTCACCCCTCCACTTT. Translating gives CASSDPWDGQDSPLHF.